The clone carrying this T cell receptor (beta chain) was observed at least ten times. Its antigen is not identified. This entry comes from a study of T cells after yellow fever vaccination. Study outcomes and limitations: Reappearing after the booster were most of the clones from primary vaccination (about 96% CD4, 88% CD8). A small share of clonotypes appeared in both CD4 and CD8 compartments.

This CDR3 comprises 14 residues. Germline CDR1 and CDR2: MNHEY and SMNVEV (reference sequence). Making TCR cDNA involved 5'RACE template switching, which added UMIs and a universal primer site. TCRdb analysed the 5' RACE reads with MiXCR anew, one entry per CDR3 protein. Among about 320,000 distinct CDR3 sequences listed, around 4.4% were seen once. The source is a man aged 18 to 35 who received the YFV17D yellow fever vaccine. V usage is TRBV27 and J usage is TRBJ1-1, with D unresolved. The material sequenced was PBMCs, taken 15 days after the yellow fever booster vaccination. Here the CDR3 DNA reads TGTGAGAGTCGAGTACCATCCATGAACACTGAAGCTTTCTTT. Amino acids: CESRVPSMNTEAFF.